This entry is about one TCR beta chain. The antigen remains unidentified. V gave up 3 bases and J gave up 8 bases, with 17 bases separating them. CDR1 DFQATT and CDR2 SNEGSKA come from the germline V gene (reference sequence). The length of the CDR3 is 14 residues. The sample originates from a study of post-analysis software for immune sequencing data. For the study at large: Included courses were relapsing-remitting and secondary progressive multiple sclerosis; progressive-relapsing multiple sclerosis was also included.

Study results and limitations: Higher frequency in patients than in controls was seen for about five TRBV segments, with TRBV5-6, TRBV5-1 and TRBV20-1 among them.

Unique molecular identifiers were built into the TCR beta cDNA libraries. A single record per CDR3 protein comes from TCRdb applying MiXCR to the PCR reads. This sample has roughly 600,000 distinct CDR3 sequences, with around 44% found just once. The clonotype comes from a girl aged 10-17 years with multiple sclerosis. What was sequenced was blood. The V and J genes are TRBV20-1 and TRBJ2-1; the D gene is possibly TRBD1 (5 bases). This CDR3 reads CSASRTGLGDEQFF. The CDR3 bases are TGCAGTGCTAGCCGAACAGGTCTCGGCGATGAGCAGTTCTTC.